The next 18 T cell receptor beta chains were all read from a single sample in a study of Graves' ophthalmopathy and Graves' hyperthyroidism. Amplified TCR beta CDR3 regions were obtained using RNA transcripts as template. RT-PCR with HTBI primers came first, then second-round multiplex PCR. TCRdb reanalysed the multiplex PCR reads using MiXCR and keeps one entry per CDR3 protein. The data contain approximately 330,000 distinct CDR3 sequences, 15% to 20% of them singletons. Material for sequencing was peripheral blood. Receptors originate from an adult man with Graves' ophthalmopathy.

This clonotype was detected many times. An end of the junction does not agree with germline; a read error may underlie this. This chain links TRBV6-1 with TRBJ1-1; 8 nucleotides line up with TRBD1. This CDR3 spans 15 amino acids. In germline, CDR1 is MNHNS, CDR2 SASEGT. CDR3 coding DNA: TGTGCCAGCACGGCGGAACAGGGGGGTTGGACTGGAGCTTTCTTT. Translated, it gives CASTAEQGGWTGAFF.

This clonotype was observed many times. The V and J genes are TRBV3-1 and TRBJ1-1; no clear D gene. Germline assignment: CDR1 LGHDT and CDR2 YNNKEL (reference sequence). Trimming took 0 bases from V and 8 from J, leaving 10 bases between them. The CDR3 sequence is 13 residues long. DNA for the CDR3: TGTGCCAGCAGCCAAGATATGGCGAGGGAAGCTTTCTTT. Amino acid sequence: CASSQDMAREAFF.

This clonotype was recorded at least ten times. The chain combines TRBV20-1 with TRBJ1-2; 9 bases match TRBD1. In germline, CDR1 is DFQATT, CDR2 SNEGSKA (reference sequence). The CDR3 is 13 residues long. V was pared by 5 bases and J by 8 bases, with 9 bases of the junction left unmatched. The CDR3 spells CSAATGGRGGYTF. CDR3 nucleotides: TGCAGTGCTGCCACAGGGGGCAGGGGAGGCTACACCTTC.

This clonotype was seen at least ten times. This sequence joins TRBV6-1 and TRBJ1-6; D perhaps matches TRBD1 (5 bases). Germline V gene lookup returns CDR1 MNHNS and CDR2 SASEGT. The CDR3 is 13 amino acids. The V end was cut by 8 bases, the J end by 5 bases, with 10 bases between. The CDR3 sequence is CASRDGHNSPLHF. CDR3 sequence (DNA): TGTGCCAGCCGGGACGGACATAATTCACCCCTCCACTTT.

This clonotype was seen many times. The chain joins TRBV30 to TRBJ1-2, with 10 bases aligning to TRBD1. This CDR3 is built from 16 residues. The germline CDR1 and CDR2 sequences are GTSNPN and SVGIG (reference sequence). Trimming removed 0 bases from V and 5 bases from J; junction bases left unmatched: 9. For the CDR3, the DNA is TGTGCCTGGAGTGTAATAAGGACAGGGGGAGAGTATGGCTACACCTTC. Its translation: CAWSVIRTGGEYGYTF.

Concerning this clonotype: A read error may produce the germline difference seen at one junction end. The chain recombines TRBV5-1 with TRBJ1-1, with D maybe TRBD1 (5 bases). Germline CDR1 SGHRS, CDR2 YFSETQ. The CDR3 loop spans 14 amino acids. As DNA, the CDR3 is TGCGCCAGCAGCTCGAAAGGGCGCGGGACTGAAGCTTCCTTT. Protein: CASSSKGRGTEASF. The whole variable domain, filled in from reference TRBV5-1 and TRBJ1-1, reads KAGVTQTPRYLIKTRGQQVTLSCSPISGHRSVSWYQQTPGQGLQFLFEYFSETQRNKGNFPGRFSGRQFSNSRSEMNVSTLELGDSALYLCASSSKGRGTEASFGQGTRLTVV.

This clonotype was observed at least ten times. The V gene is TRBV5-6, the J gene TRBJ2-3; 10 nucleotides align to TRBD2. Germline V gene data show CDR1 as SGHDT and CDR2 as YYEEEE. The V gene end was trimmed by 3 bases and the J gene end by 3 bases; junction bases not matched to a gene: 7. The CDR3 is 16 amino acids. The CDR3: CASSYIAGGSTDTQYF. The CDR3 nucleotides are TGTGCCAGCAGCTACATAGCGGGAGGATCAACAGATACGCAGTATTTT.

This clonotype has a count of ten or more. One base away lies a much larger clone, so this may be a sequencing read error. This chain links TRBV12-3 or TRBV12-4 with TRBJ1-1; 9 bases agree with TRBD1. This CDR3 is 15 amino acids long. After removal of 6 bases from V and 5 bases from J, the junction contained 10 bases not matched to a gene. CDR3 sequence: CASRTGTGRYTEAFF. The CDR3 bases are TGTGCCAGCAGGACCGGGACAGGGCGATATACTGAAGCTTTCTTT.

This clonotype was seen ten or more times. The chain combines TRBV6-5 with TRBJ2-7, with 9 bases matching TRBD2. This CDR3 is 15 amino acids long. J gave up 6 bases and V 0 bases, and 6 bases lay outside the gene matches. Germline V gene lookup returns CDR1 MNHEY and CDR2 SVGAGI. CDR3 amino acids: CASSYSAGGPREQYF. The CDR3 bases are TGTGCCAGCAGTTACTCGGCGGGAGGGCCGCGCGAGCAGTACTTC.

This clonotype is a singleton in its sample. Written as DNA, the CDR3 is TGTGCCAGCAGACCCTTGATGAACACTGAAGCTTTCTTT. This encodes CASRPLMNTEAFF. V gene TRBV28 combines with J gene TRBJ1-1; no clear D. Germline V gene lookup returns CDR1 MDHEN and CDR2 SYDVKM. The CDR3 has 13 residues. V was clipped by 6 bases and J by 0 bases, with 8 bases between them.

In this sample, this clonotype turned up many times. This chain links TRBV30 with TRBJ2-7; TRBD1 matches at 11 bases. V lost 1 base and J lost 0; bases outside the gene matches: 5. The CDR3 spans 16 residues. Germline V gene lookup returns CDR1 GTSNPN and CDR2 SVGIG (reference sequence). The CDR3 DNA sequence: TGTGCCTGGAGTGCGGGACAGGGGGTCCGCTCCTACGAGCAGTACTTC. It codes for CAWSAGQGVRSYEQYF.

This clonotype was picked up many times. The rearrangement uses TRBV29-1 and TRBJ1-5; D is unresolved. The germline gives CDR1 SQVTM, CDR2 ANQGSEA. With 0 bases removed from V and 5 bases from J, the gap between germline ends came to 8 bases. The CDR3 totals 13 residues. The chain's CDR3 is CSVEDTPDQPQHF. In nucleotides, the CDR3 is TGCAGCGTTGAAGATACACCCGATCAGCCCCAGCATTTT.

The chain is built from TRBV11-2 and TRBJ1-1; 9 bases match TRBD1. The V segment lost 5 bases and the J segment 0 bases; nucleotides outside the gene matches: 4. The CDR3 totals 15 residues. In germline, CDR1 is SGHAT, CDR2 FQNNGV. CDR3 sequence (DNA): TGTGCCAGCAGCCCGTACAGGGGGCTGAACACTGAAGCTTTCTTT. Amino acid sequence: CASSPYRGLNTEAFF.

This clonotype was detected ten times or more. The rearrangement joins TRBV5-1 to TRBJ2-7; D unresolved. The length of the CDR3 is 13 residues. The V end was cut by 4 bases, the J end by 5 bases, with 13 bases between. CDR1 SGHRS and CDR2 YFSETQ come from the germline V gene. The CDR3 here is CASSTTDVHEQYF. The CDR3 DNA follows: TGCGCCAGCAGCACTACTGACGTACACGAGCAGTACTTC.

The table lists this clonotype with many counts. The chain is built from TRBV4-1 and TRBJ1-5, with D possibly being TRBD1 (5 bases). Trimming stripped 1 base from V and 6 bases from J, with 13 bases between. Per germline, CDR1 MGHRA and CDR2 YSYEKL. The CDR3 loop spans 15 amino acids. The CDR3 loop is CASSQVGVGVQPQHF. For the CDR3, the DNA is TGCGCCAGCAGCCAAGTGGGCGTAGGGGTTCAGCCCCAGCATTTT.

CDR3 coding DNA: TGTGCCAGCAGTTCGACTAGCGGGACCGGGGAGCTGTTTTTT. Residues: CASSSTSGTGELFF. This chain uses TRBV6-5 with TRBJ2-2; 10 bases are a match to TRBD2. This CDR3 comprises 14 residues. The V segment lost 4 bases and the J segment 5 bases; nucleotides outside the gene matches: 1. Germline loops: CDR1 MNHEY, CDR2 SVGAGI.

This clonotype came up many times. This rearrangement joins TRBV6-1 to TRBJ1-1; tentatively, D is TRBD1 (5 bases). The CDR3 runs to 14 residues. Germline V gene data show CDR1 as MNHNS and CDR2 as SASEGT. V lost 4 bases and J lost 4, with 13 bases in between. CDR3 in amino acids: CASSVSPQGTEAFF. The CDR3 DNA is TGTGCCAGCAGTGTTTCGCCTCAGGGCACTGAAGCTTTCTTT.

This clonotype appeared a few times. The V call is TRBV28, the J call TRBJ1-6; D possibly corresponds to TRBD1 (5 bases). Germline V CDR1 and CDR2: MDHEN, SYDVKM. This CDR3 spans 12 amino acids. Trimming took off 6 bases at V and 10 bases at J, with 10 bases between the two ends. The CDR3 spells CASRTGGSPLHF. The CDR3 coding sequence is TGTGCCAGCAGAACGGGGGGGTCACCCCTCCACTTT. Full variable domain (missing parts from reference TRBV28 and TRBJ1-6): DVKVTQSSRYLVKRTGEKVFLECVQDMDHENMFWYRQDPGLGLRLIYFSYDVKMKEKGDIPEGYSVSREKKERFSLILESASTNQTSMYLCASRTGGSPLHFGNGTRLTVT.